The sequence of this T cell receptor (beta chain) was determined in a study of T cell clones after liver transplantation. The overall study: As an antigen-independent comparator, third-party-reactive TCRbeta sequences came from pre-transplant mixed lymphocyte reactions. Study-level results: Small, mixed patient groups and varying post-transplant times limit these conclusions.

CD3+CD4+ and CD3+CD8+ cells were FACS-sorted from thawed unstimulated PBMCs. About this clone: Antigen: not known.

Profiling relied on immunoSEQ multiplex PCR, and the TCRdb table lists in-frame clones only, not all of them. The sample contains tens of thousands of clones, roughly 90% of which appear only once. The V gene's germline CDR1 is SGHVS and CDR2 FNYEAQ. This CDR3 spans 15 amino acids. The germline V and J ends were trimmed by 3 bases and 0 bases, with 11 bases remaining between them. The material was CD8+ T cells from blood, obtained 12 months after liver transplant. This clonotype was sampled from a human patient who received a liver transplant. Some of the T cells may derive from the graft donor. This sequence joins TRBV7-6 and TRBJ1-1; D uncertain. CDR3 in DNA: TGTGCCAGCAGCTTTGGTGAGGAAATGAACACTGAAGCTTTCTTT. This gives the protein CASSFGEEMNTEAFF. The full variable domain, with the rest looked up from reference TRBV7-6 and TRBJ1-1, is GAGVSQSPRYKVTKRGQDVALRCDPISGHVSLYWYRQALGQGPEFLTYFNYEAQQDKSGLPNDRFSAERPEGSISTLTIQRTEQRDSAMYRCASSFGEEMNTEAFFGQGTRLTVV.